The present entry profiles one TCR beta chain with its context. The entry originates in a study of blood T cell repertoires in COVID-19. Methods used by the authors: Quantification of nucleated cells was approximated via reference gene primer amplification. The method was immunoSEQ multiplex PCR; TCRdb's version includes in-frame clones alone and lacks a portion of them. V and J calls and clone size follow that table, whereas D and trimming were derived from the DNA. The table records 150,000 to 200,000 clones, roughly 90% of them present only once. Germline CDR1 reads LGHDT; CDR2 reads YNNKEL (reference sequence). J was trimmed by 0 bases and V by 4 bases; bases with no gene match: 13. The CDR3 is made up of 19 amino acids.

The receptor was derived from a man under 40 with COVID-19, enrolled during active disease. Sequencing was carried out using peripheral blood. The chain is built from TRBV3-1 (or the pseudogene TRBV3-2) and TRBJ2-3, with TRBD1 matching 10 bases. The CDR3 loop reads CASSPGTGVFFTSTDTQYF. In nucleotides, the CDR3 is TGTGCCAGCAGCCCCGGGACAGGGGTTTTTTTTACTAGCACAGATACGCAGTATTTT.